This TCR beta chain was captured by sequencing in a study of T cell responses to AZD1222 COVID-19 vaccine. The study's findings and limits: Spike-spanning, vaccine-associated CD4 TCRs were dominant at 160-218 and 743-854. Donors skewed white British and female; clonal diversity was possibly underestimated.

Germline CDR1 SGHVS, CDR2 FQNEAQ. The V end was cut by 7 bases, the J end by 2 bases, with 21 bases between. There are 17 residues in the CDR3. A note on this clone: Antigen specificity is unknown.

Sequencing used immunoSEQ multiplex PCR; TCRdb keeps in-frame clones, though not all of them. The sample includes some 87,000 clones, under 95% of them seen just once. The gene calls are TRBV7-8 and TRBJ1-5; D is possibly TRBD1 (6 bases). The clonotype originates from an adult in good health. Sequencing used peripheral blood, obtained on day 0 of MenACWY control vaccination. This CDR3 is CASTQRGAGQGNQPQHF. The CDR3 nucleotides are TGTGCCAGCACCCAAAGGGGGGCAGGGCAGGGCAATCAGCCCCAGCATTTT.